This TCR beta chain was recovered during a study of T cells in localized non-small cell lung cancer. Study-wide points: It remains possible that heterogeneity exists, since only one tumor region was sequenced. Adjacent uninvolved lung tissue had the highest T cell clonality, exceeding tumor. Blood T cell density predicted longer survival; adjacent-lung clonality, shorter.

Data came from immunoSEQ multiplex PCR; TCRdb stores just in-frame clones and leaves some out. This sample has 35,000 to 50,000 clones; more than 85% occur once, and the top ten carry about 10%. This clone was counted only a few times. Antigen unknown. J was trimmed by 8 bases and V by 3 bases; bases with no gene match: 6. The germline V gene encodes CDR1 WNHNN and CDR2 SYGVQD (reference sequence). CDR3 size: 13 residues. The input for sequencing was PBMCs, taken before any cancer treatment. This receptor was obtained from a woman between 40 and 69 years old with stage II lung adenocarcinoma. The rearrangement links TRBV10-1 to TRBJ1-2, with 7 bases matching TRBD1. The CDR3 sequence: CASSDFGQEGYTF. The CDR3 DNA reads TGCGCCAGCAGTGACTTCGGACAGGAGGGCTACACCTTC.